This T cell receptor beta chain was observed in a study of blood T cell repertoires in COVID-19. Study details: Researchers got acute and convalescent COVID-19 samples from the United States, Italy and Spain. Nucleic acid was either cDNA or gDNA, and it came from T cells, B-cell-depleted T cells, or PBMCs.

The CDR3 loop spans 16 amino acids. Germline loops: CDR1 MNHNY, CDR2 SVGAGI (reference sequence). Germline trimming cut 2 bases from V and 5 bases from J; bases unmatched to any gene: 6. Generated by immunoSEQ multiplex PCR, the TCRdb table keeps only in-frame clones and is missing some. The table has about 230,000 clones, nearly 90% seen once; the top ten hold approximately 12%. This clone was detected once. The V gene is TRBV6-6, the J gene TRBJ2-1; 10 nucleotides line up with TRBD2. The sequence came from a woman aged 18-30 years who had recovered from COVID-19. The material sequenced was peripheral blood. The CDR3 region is CASSYPGTSAHNEQFF. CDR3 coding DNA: TGTGCCAGCAGTTACCCAGGGACTAGCGCCCACAATGAGCAGTTCTTC.